These 30 T cell receptor beta chains originate from one sample sequenced in a study of human T cells and chemical hapten exposure. Time point in this sample: patch test 1, 2 weeks after DPC sensitization. The treatment is: therapeutic diphenylcyclopropenone sensitization with weekly scalp DPC. TCRdb fed the RACE reads into MiXCR, producing one record per CDR3 protein. The table shows about 380,000 distinct CDR3 sequences, with around 5% occurring only once. This specimen was whole blood, taken in connection with sensitization to the hapten diphenylcyclopropenone (DPC). These receptors came from a woman in her forties or fifties with alopecia areata. Some clones in this sample may be carry-over from other donors' samples.

This clonotype showed up many times. The J gene is TRBJ1-4, the V gene TRBV7-2; D is perhaps TRBD1 (6 bases). Trimming took 4 bases from V and 4 from J, leaving 10 bases between them. Germline CDR1 reads SGHTA; CDR2 reads FQGNSA. The CDR3 consists of 14 residues. The CDR3 DNA follows: TGTGCCAGCAGCTCGCGGACAGTTAATGAAAAACTGTTTTTT. It translates to CASSSRTVNEKLFF.

A few counts support this clonotype. The J gene is TRBJ1-2, the V gene TRBV19; TRBD1 agrees at 9 bases. This CDR3 contains 12 residues. From germline, CDR1 is LNHDA and CDR2 SQIVND (reference sequence). Germline trimming cut 7 bases from V and 6 bases from J; bases unmatched to any gene: 3. For the CDR3, the DNA is TGTGCCAGTAAAAACAGGGGGCATGGCTACACCTTC. Residues: CASKNRGHGYTF.

At least ten counts were recorded for this clonotype. The CDR3 bases are TGTGCCACCAGTGATTTTAGCGGGGCCCGCACAGATACGCAGTATTTT. Its translation is CATSDFSGARTDTQYF. The chain joins TRBV24-1 to TRBJ2-3, with 8 bases matching TRBD2. Germline V gene lookup returns CDR1 KGHDR and CDR2 SFDVKD. The ends lost 1 base at V and 1 base at J; junction bases unmatched: 3. CDR3 size: 16 residues.

In its sample, this clonotype was seen many times. The J gene is TRBJ2-4, the V gene TRBV12-3 or TRBV12-4; 7 bases are shared with TRBD2. The CDR3 covers 14 residues. J was trimmed by 4 bases and V by 3 bases; bases with no gene match: 3. The CDR3 bases are TGTGCCAGCAGTTTTGGCGGGGGTAAAAACATTCAGTACTTC. It codes for CASSFGGGKNIQYF.

There are many counts of this clonotype. The rearrangement links TRBV20-1 to TRBJ1-2, with 9 bases identical to TRBD1. The germline V gene has CDR1 DFQATT and CDR2 SNEGSKA (reference sequence). With 3 bases clipped from V and 7 bases from J, the junction kept 15 bases outside the gene matches. CDR3 length: 16 amino acids. The CDR3 coding sequence is TGCAGTGCTAGGGATACCGGGACAGGGAGGTCCGTTGGCTACACCTTC. Translation: CSARDTGTGRSVGYTF.

This clonotype was seen only a few times. The chain carries TRBV2 and TRBJ2-6, with 13 bases identical to TRBD2. The CDR3 has 18 amino acids. Germline-derived CDR1 and CDR2 are SNHLY and FYNNEI. The V gene end was trimmed by 8 bases and the J gene end by 3 bases; junction bases not matched to a gene: 10. For the CDR3, the DNA is TGTGCCAGCGGGAAGAGACTAGCGGGGGGTATTGGGGCCAACGTCCTGACTTTC. Its translation: CASGKRLAGGIGANVLTF.

This clonotype was counted ten times or more. The rearrangement joins TRBV7-8 to TRBJ1-1, with 8 bases fitting TRBD1. The V and J ends lost 5 bases and 5 bases, in that order; junction bases with no gene match: 10. Germline values: CDR1 SGHVS, CDR2 FQNEAQ. The CDR3 runs to 15 residues. CDR3 nucleotide sequence: TGTGCCAGCAGCGCGACAGGGGTTGGTGATACTGAAGCTTTCTTT. Its translation is CASSATGVGDTEAFF.

This clonotype was observed a few times. The V call is TRBV3-1, the J call TRBJ2-2, with D possibly TRBD1 on 6 matching bases. Per germline, CDR1 LGHDT and CDR2 YNNKEL (reference sequence). This CDR3 region has 16 residues. Deletions cut 4 bases from V and 2 bases from J, with 14 bases between. The CDR3 region has the DNA TGTGCCAGCAGCCTCACGCGGACAGCAAACACCGGGGAGCTGTTTTTT. Protein: CASSLTRTANTGELFF.

This clonotype was seen ten or more times. The chain's CDR3 is CASRVRYEQYF. The CDR3 nucleotides read TGTGCCAGCAGAGTCCGCTACGAGCAGTACTTC. The chain has TRBV27 and TRBJ2-7, with D unresolved. The CDR3 spans 11 residues. The V end lost 6 bases, the J end lost 3 bases, and 6 bases lay between the germline ends. Germline values: CDR1 MNHEY, CDR2 SMNVEV (reference sequence).

This clonotype appeared many times. CDR3 in amino acids: CASSSDWAGETQYF. CDR3 DNA: TGTGCCAGCAGCTCCGACTGGGCCGGGGAGACCCAGTACTTC. V usage is TRBV7-9 and J usage is TRBJ2-5, with no clear D. The CDR3 contains 14 residues. The V end lost 4 bases, the J end lost 5 bases, and 14 bases lay between the germline ends. The germline V gene has CDR1 SEHNR and CDR2 FQNEAQ (reference sequence).

This clonotype was detected many times. The rearrangement uses TRBV7-6 and TRBJ1-1, with no clear D. In germline, CDR1 is SGHVS, CDR2 FNYEAQ. The length of the CDR3 is 15 residues. V lost 5 bases and J 5 bases, leaving 18 bases between the germline ends. The CDR3 protein is CASSPSSGHGTEAFF. DNA for the CDR3: TGTGCCAGCAGCCCCAGCAGTGGGCACGGGACTGAAGCTTTCTTT.

The rearrangement uses TRBV7-2 and TRBJ2-5; possible D gene TRBD2, 7 bases. This CDR3 contains 18 residues. The ends were cut back, 5 bases at V and 2 bases at J, with 24 bases in the middle. Germline V gene lookup returns CDR1 SGHTA and CDR2 FQGNSA. The CDR3 coding sequence is TGTGCCAGCAGCCCCCCGGGGAGGGGGGGCCGGAGGCAAGAGACCCAGTACTTC. It is translated as CASSPPGRGGRRQETQYF. Complete variable domain (other parts from reference TRBV7-2 and TRBJ2-5): GAGVSQSPSNKVTEKGKDVELRCDPISGHTALYWYRQSLGQGLEFLIYFQGNSAPDKSGLPSDRFSAERTGGSVSTLTIQRTQQEDSAVYLCASSPPGRGGRRQETQYFGPGTRLLVL.

In this sample, this clonotype turned up a few times. The chain is built from TRBV6-1 and TRBJ2-1; TRBD2 aligns across 12 bases. This CDR3 has 15 residues. Unmatched junction bases numbered 9, after V lost 5 bases and J lost 10 bases. Germline CDR1 and CDR2: MNHNS and SASEGT. CDR3 sequence reads: CASSTRTSGAFEQFF. The CDR3, as DNA: TGTGCCAGCAGTACCAGGACTAGCGGGGCCTTCGAGCAGTTCTTC.

This clonotype was seen many times. The V gene is TRBV5-6, the J gene TRBJ2-5; 9 bases fit TRBD2. This CDR3 is built from 15 residues. With V trimmed by 6 bases and J by 1 base, 7 bases remained unmatched. Germline CDR1 and CDR2: SGHDT and YYEEEE. The CDR3 DNA follows: TGTGCCAGCAAGAGCGGGGGGCCATTCCAAGAGACCCAGTACTTC. This sequence encodes CASKSGGPFQETQYF.

In its sample, this clonotype was seen a few times. J is TRBJ2-6 and V is TRBV5-6, with D uncertain. The CDR3 has 18 residues. The ends were cut back, 3 bases at V and 1 base at J, with 17 bases in the middle. Germline V lookup: CDR1 SGHDT, CDR2 YYEEEE. The CDR3: CASSWRPATPSGANVLTF. The DNA of the CDR3 is TGTGCCAGCAGCTGGCGGCCAGCTACGCCTTCTGGGGCCAACGTCCTGACTTTC. Full variable domain (missing parts from reference TRBV5-6 and TRBJ2-6): DAGVTQSPTHLIKTRGQQVTLRCSPKSGHDTVSWYQQALGQGPQFIFQYYEEEERQRGNFPDRFSGHQFPNYSSELNVNALLLGDSALYLCASSWRPATPSGANVLTFGAGSRLTVL.

This sequence joins TRBV6-6 and TRBJ2-5; D perhaps matches TRBD1 (5 bases). CDR3 length: 16 residues. V was pared by 2 bases and J by 3 bases, with 16 bases between. Germline loops: CDR1 MNHNY, CDR2 SVGAGI (reference sequence). The CDR3 loop reads CASSYRSETAEETQYF. For the CDR3, the DNA is TGTGCCAGCAGTTACCGATCCGAGACAGCAGAAGAGACCCAGTACTTC.

The V and J genes are TRBV20-1 and TRBJ2-3; no definite D call. Trimming took off 1 base at V and 0 bases at J, with 11 bases between the two ends. The CDR3 length is 15 residues. The germline V gene encodes CDR1 DFQATT and CDR2 SNEGSKA (reference sequence). The CDR3 loop is CSARGSGTSTDTQYF. CDR3 sequence (DNA): TGCAGTGCTAGAGGGTCCGGCACTAGCACAGATACGCAGTATTTT.

This clonotype has at least ten counts. The chain is built from TRBV10-3 and TRBJ2-7; the D call may be TRBD1 or TRBD2 (5 bases each). V lost 8 bases and J lost 0, with 8 bases in between. The CDR3 has 12 residues. Germline loops: CDR1 ENHRY, CDR2 SYGVKD. CDR3 nucleotides: TGTGCCATCCGGGACCGCTCCTACGAGCAGTACTTC. It encodes CAIRDRSYEQYF.

This clonotype was counted at least ten times. This chain links TRBV7-9 with TRBJ1-1; D is perhaps TRBD1 (5 bases). The CDR3 covers 15 residues. Germline V gives CDR1 SEHNR, CDR2 FQNEAQ (reference sequence). V lost 5 bases to trimming and J lost 1 base, with 14 bases between them. The CDR3 loop is CASSPPDRPNTEAFF. CDR3 DNA: TGTGCCAGCAGCCCTCCAGACAGACCGAACACTGAAGCTTTCTTT.

This clonotype was seen ten or more times. V gene TRBV11-2 combines with J gene TRBJ2-1; 12 nucleotides align to TRBD2. V lost 3 bases, J lost 7 bases, and 13 bases stayed unmatched. The CDR3 covers 18 residues. Per germline, CDR1 SGHAT and CDR2 FQNNGV. CDR3 amino acids: CASSFGPGLAGFGNEQFF. CDR3 bases: TGTGCCAGCAGCTTTGGGCCCGGACTAGCGGGGTTTGGGAATGAGCAGTTCTTC.

This clonotype has more than one count but fewer than ten. V usage is TRBV29-1 and J usage is TRBJ2-7; 14 nucleotides agree with TRBD2. The CDR3 is 13 residues long. Germline CDR1 and CDR2: SQVTM and ANQGSEA. Losses at the gene ends were 6 bases for V and 7 bases for J; bases not matched to a gene: 5. The DNA of the CDR3 is TGCAGCGTAGGACTAGCGGGAGGACGGGAGCAGTACTTC. This gives the protein CSVGLAGGREQYF.

V is TRBV29-1 and J is TRBJ2-1; no reliable D call. Trimming left V 4 bases short and J 0 bases short, with 7 bases between. The CDR3 is 13 amino acids. Per germline, CDR1 SQVTM and CDR2 ANQGSEA. The CDR3 coding sequence is TGCAGCGTTGCATCTAGCTCCTACAATGAGCAGTTCTTC. Translation: CSVASSSYNEQFF.

In DNA form, the CDR3 reads TGCGCCAGCAGCCAAGACCCAGCGGGCAGCACAGATACGCAGTATTTT. Protein: CASSQDPAGSTDTQYF. The chain uses TRBV4-3 and TRBJ2-3, with D possibly matching TRBD2 (6 bases). V lost 0 bases and J lost 0, with 10 bases in between. Per germline, CDR1 LGHNA and CDR2 YSLEER. This CDR3 comprises 16 residues.

This chain connects TRBV14 to TRBJ2-7; no clear D. Trimming pared 1 base from V and 7 bases from J, leaving 5 bases between. The CDR3 contains 11 residues. CDR1 SGHDN and CDR2 FVKESK come from the germline V gene. The CDR3 reads CASSQAEEQYF. CDR3 nucleotides: TGTGCCAGCAGCCAAGCGGAAGAGCAGTACTTC.

Ten or more counts support this clonotype. The gene calls are TRBV4-3 and TRBJ2-4; no firm D call. The V gene lost 0 bases and the J gene lost 0 bases, with 6 bases spanning the gap. There are 15 residues in the CDR3. Germline V lookup: CDR1 LGHNA, CDR2 YSLEER. The CDR3: CASSQEVTAKNIQYF. DNA of the CDR3: TGCGCCAGCAGCCAAGAGGTGACAGCCAAAAACATTCAGTACTTC.

This clonotype was recorded at least ten times. This rearrangement joins TRBV18 to TRBJ1-2; 8 positions match TRBD1. J lost 6 bases, V lost 3 bases, and 3 bases had no gene match. Germline CDR1 reads KGHSH; CDR2 reads LQKENI. This CDR3 region has 13 residues. The CDR3 spells CASSPDRAHGYTF. DNA of the CDR3: TGTGCCAGCTCACCGGACAGGGCTCATGGCTACACCTTC.

This clonotype has at least ten counts. The chain employs TRBV7-9 and TRBJ2-7; TRBD2 matches 12 bases. The germline gives CDR1 SEHNR, CDR2 FQNEAQ (reference sequence). V shed 2 bases, J shed 0 bases, and the junction held 5 bases outside the gene matches. This CDR3 has 17 residues. Here the CDR3 reads CASSLQLAGGFSYEQYF. In DNA, the CDR3 is TGTGCCAGCAGCTTACAACTAGCGGGGGGCTTCTCCTACGAGCAGTACTTC.

This chain links TRBV27 with TRBJ2-1, with TRBD2 matching 7 bases. This CDR3 comprises 11 residues. With V trimmed by 6 bases and J by 10 bases, 3 bases remained unmatched. Germline CDR1 and CDR2: MNHEY and SMNVEV (reference sequence). CDR3 protein: CASSPGLEQFF. CDR3 in DNA: TGTGCCAGCAGCCCGGGACTAGAGCAGTTCTTC.

This clonotype came up many times. The CDR3 is CASSQEPYRTGHTGELFF. Written as DNA, the CDR3 is TGCGCCAGCAGCCAAGAGCCTTACAGGACAGGGCACACCGGGGAGCTGTTTTTT. The chain has TRBV4-3 and TRBJ2-2, with 8 positions matching TRBD1. There are 18 residues in the CDR3. Germline-derived CDR1 and CDR2 are LGHNA and YSLEER. The trim removed 0 bases at V and 3 bases at J, leaving 9 bases unmatched.

This clonotype has more than one count but fewer than ten. The rearrangement links TRBV2 to TRBJ1-1; D is undetermined. CDR1 is SNHLY, CDR2 FYNNEI, per germline. The CDR3 is 13 amino acids. Trimming removed 2 bases at V and 5 bases at J, with 9 bases between. Here the CDR3 reads CASSERVSTEAFF. CDR3 nucleotide sequence: TGTGCCAGCAGTGAAAGGGTTTCAACTGAAGCTTTCTTT.